The entry below describes one T cell receptor beta chain. The CDR3 sequence is 15 residues long. Trimming left V 3 bases short and J 2 bases short, with 12 bases between. Germline assignment: CDR1 LNHDA and CDR2 SQIVND (reference sequence). These data originate in a study of radiotherapy plus CTLA-4 blockade in lung cancer. Libraries were prepared by immunoSEQ multiplex PCR; TCRdb keeps only in-frame clonotypes and omits some of them. The sample includes roughly 75,000 clones, roughly 80% seen only once; the top ten take approximately 0.81%. The chain is built from TRBV19 and TRBJ2-3; tentatively, D is TRBD1 (6 bases). The sequenced sample was peripheral blood, obtained from a patient treated with radiotherapy plus ipilimumab. The clonotype originates from a human donor with non-small cell lung cancer who had stable disease on radiotherapy plus ipilimumab. CDR3 DNA sequence: TGTGCCAGTAGTATGGGGGACACAATCACAGATACGCAGTATTTT. Its translation is CASSMGDTITDTQYF. Together with reference TRBV19 and TRBJ2-3, the CDR3 gives the full variable domain: DGGITQSPKYLFRKEGQNVTLSCEQNLNHDAMYWYRQDPGQGLRLIYYSQIVNDFQKGDIAEGYSVSREKKESFPLTVTSAQKNPTAFYLCASSMGDTITDTQYFGPGTRLTVL.